This TCR beta chain was observed in a study of untreated major depressive disorder. Notes on this clone: What it binds is unknown.

Notes on the study in general: All top five TRBV05-01 clones per subject were private clones.

Measured with immunoSEQ multiplex PCR; TCRdb has only the in-frame clones, and not every one. Of tens of thousands of clones listed, 89% are singletons. Looked up from germline, CDR1 is MDHEN and CDR2 is SYDVKM. V shed 6 bases, J shed 5 bases, and the junction held 8 bases outside the gene matches. The CDR3 consists of 15 residues. What was sequenced was CD4+ T cells from PBMCs. V usage is TRBV28 and J usage is TRBJ2-2; 8 nucleotides match TRBD2. This receptor was taken from a woman aged 40 to 50 in good health. The CDR3 DNA sequence: TGTGCCAGCAGACCCGGGACTAGGGTTACCGGGGAGCTGTTTTTT. Translating it yields CASRPGTRVTGELFF.